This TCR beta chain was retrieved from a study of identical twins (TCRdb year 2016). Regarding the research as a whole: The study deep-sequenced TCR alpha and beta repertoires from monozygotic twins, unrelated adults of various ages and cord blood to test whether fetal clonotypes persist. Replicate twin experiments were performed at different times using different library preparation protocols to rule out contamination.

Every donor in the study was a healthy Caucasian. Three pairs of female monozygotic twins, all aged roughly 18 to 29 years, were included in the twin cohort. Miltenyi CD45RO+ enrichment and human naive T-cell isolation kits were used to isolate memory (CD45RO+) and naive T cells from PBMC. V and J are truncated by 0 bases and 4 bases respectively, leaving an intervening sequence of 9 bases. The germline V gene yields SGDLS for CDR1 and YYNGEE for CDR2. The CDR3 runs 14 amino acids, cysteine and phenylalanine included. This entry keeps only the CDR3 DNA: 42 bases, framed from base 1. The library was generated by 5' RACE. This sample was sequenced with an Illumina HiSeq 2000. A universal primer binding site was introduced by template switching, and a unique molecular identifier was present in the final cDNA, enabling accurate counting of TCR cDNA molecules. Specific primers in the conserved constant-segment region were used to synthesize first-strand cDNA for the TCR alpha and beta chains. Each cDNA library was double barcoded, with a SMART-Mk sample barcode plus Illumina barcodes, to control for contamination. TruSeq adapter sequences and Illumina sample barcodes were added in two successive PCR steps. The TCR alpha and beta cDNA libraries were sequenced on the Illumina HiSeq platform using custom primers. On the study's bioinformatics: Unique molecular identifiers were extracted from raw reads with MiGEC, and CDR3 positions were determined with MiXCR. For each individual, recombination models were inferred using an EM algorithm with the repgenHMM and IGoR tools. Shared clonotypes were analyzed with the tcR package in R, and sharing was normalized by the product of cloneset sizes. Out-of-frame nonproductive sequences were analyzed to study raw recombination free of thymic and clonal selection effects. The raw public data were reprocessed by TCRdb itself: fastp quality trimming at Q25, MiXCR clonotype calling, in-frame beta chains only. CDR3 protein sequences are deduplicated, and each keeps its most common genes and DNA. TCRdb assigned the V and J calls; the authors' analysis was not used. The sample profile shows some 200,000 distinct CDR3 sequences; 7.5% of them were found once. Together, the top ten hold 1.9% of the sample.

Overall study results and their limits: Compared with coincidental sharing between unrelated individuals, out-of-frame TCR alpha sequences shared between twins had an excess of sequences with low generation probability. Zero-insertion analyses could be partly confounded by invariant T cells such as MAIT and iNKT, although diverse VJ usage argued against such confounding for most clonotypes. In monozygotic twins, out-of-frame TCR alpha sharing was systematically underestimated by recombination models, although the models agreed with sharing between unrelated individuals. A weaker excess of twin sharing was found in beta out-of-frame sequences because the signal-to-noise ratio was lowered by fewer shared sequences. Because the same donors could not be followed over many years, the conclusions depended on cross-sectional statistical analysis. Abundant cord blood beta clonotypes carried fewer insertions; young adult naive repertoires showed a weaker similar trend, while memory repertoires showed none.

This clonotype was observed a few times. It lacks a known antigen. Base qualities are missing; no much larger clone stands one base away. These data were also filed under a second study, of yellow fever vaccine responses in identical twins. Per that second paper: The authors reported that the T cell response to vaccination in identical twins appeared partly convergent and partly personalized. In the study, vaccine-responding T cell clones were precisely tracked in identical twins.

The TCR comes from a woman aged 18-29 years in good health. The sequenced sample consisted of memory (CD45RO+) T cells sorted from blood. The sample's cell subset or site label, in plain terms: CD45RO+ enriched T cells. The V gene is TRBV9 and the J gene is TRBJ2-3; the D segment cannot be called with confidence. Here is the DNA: TGTGCCAGCAGCGTAGACGGGCTCGCAGATACGCAGTATTTT. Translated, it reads CASSVDGLADTQYF.